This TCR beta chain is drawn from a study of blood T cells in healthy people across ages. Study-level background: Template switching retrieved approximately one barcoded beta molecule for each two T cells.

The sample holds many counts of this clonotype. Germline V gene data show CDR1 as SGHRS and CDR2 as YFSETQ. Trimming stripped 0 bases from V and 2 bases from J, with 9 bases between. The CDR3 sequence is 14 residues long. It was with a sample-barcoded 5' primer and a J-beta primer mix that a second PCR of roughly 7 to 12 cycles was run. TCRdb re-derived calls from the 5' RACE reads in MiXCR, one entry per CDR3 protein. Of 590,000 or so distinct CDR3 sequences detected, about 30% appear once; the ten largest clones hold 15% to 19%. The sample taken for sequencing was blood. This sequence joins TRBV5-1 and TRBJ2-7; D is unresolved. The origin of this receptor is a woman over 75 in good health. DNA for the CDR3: TGCGCCAGCAGCTTGGTTGGGGATCCCTACGAGCAGTACTTC. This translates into CASSLVGDPYEQYF.